Below are 30 T cell receptor beta chains sequenced from a single sample in a study of cytomegalovirus exposure and HLA in healthy donors. The PCR used 60 Vbeta and 13 Jbeta primers. Sequenced by immunoSEQ multiplex PCR; TCRdb stores in-frame clones only, minus some. Of around 170,000 clones in the sample, 65% to 85% are singletons; the top ten hold 6.5% to 8.5%. Sequenced material: PBMCs. Every receptor here comes from a woman between 40 and 55 years old in good health and CMV-seropositive.

The CDR3 coding sequence is TGTGCCACCAGCAGAGTGTCCTCCGGACAGGCTGGCTACACCTTC. It specifies CATSRVSSGQAGYTF. The rearrangement links TRBV15 to TRBJ1-2, with TRBD1 identical over 7 bases. The CDR3 loop spans 15 amino acids. Per germline, CDR1 LNHNV and CDR2 YYDKDF (reference sequence). V was pared by 1 base and J by 7 bases, with 9 bases of the junction left unmatched.

A word on this clone: An end of the junction does not agree with germline; a read error may underlie this. The chain uses TRBV7-9 and TRBJ1-1; no definite D call. CDR1 and CDR2 from the germline V gene are SEHNR and FQNEAQ (reference sequence). This CDR3 has 15 amino acids. CDR3 DNA sequence: TGTGCCAGCAGACGAGACTTGGACTGGAACTCTGAAGCTTTCTTT. This sequence encodes CASRRDLDWNSEAFF.

This clone occurred a few times. CDR3 region: CASSNGQGAGNSPLHF. The CDR3 DNA is TGTGCCAGCAGTAACGGACAGGGGGCCGGTAATTCACCCCTCCACTTT. The chain recombines TRBV6-6 with TRBJ1-6; TRBD1 aligns across 11 bases. Germline loops: CDR1 MNHNY, CDR2 SVGAGI (reference sequence). V shed 5 bases and J 6 bases; nucleotides not matched to a gene: 6. The CDR3 spans 16 residues.

This chain joins TRBV10-3 and TRBJ2-1, with D perhaps matching TRBD2 (6 bases). The length of the CDR3 is 11 residues. V was clipped by 2 bases and J by 12 bases, with 8 bases between them. Germline lookup yields CDR1 ENHRY and CDR2 SYGVKD. In DNA form, the CDR3 reads TGTGCCATCAGTGAGATGGAGGGGCAGTTCTTC. Its translation: CAISEMEGQFF.

J is TRBJ1-4 and V is TRBV5-1; 11 nucleotides match TRBD1. The trim removed 4 bases at V and 10 bases at J, leaving 9 bases unmatched. The germline V gene encodes CDR1 SGHRS and CDR2 YFSETQ. The CDR3 consists of 15 residues. The CDR3 DNA is TGCGCCAGCAGCGATTGGACAGGGGGCGTTGGAAAACTGTTTTTT. It specifies CASSDWTGGVGKLFF.

The rearrangement uses TRBV7-2 and TRBJ1-4, with D perhaps TRBD1 (6 bases). V was pared by 5 bases and J by 8 bases, with 18 bases between. The germline V gene has CDR1 SGHTA and CDR2 FQGNSA. The CDR3 is made up of 15 amino acids. CDR3 nucleotides: TGTGCCAGCAGCGCGCAGGGGCGAAGGGCGGAAAAACTGTTTTTT. It specifies CASSAQGRRAEKLFF.

This chain links TRBV28 with TRBJ2-7; the match to TRBD1 covers 11 bases. This CDR3 contains 13 residues. The germline gives CDR1 MDHEN, CDR2 SYDVKM. Unmatched junction bases numbered 11, after V lost 7 bases and J lost 12 bases. The CDR3 spells CASTARDRGLVYF. DNA for the CDR3: TGTGCCAGCACCGCAAGGGACAGGGGGTTGGTGTACTTC. The complete variable domain, with remaining parts taken from reference TRBV28 and TRBJ2-7, reads DVKVTQSSRYLVKRTGEKVFLECVQDMDHENMFWYRQDPGLGLRLIYFSYDVKMKEKGDIPEGYSVSREKKERFSLILESASTNQTSMYLCASTARDRGLVYFGPGTRLTVT.

CDR3 residues: CASSLGDRDNSPLHF. The CDR3 nucleotides read TGTGCCAGCAGCTTAGGGGACAGGGACAATTCACCCCTCCACTTT. V gene TRBV11-2 combines with J gene TRBJ1-6; the match to TRBD1 covers 9 bases. The V gene end was trimmed by 1 base and the J gene end by 7 bases; junction bases not matched to a gene: 2. The CDR3 consists of 15 residues. Germline V gives CDR1 SGHAT, CDR2 FQNNGV.

The chain combines TRBV18 with TRBJ2-7, with D possibly matching TRBD1 (6 bases). Per the germline V gene, CDR1 is KGHSH and CDR2 is LQKENI. Trimming removed 0 bases from V and 3 bases from J, with 9 bases in between. The CDR3 extends over 14 amino acids. The CDR3 nucleotides read TGTGCCAGCTCACCACCGGACAGCCGCTACGAGCAGTACTTC. This translates into CASSPPDSRYEQYF.

The rearrangement uses TRBV5-1 and TRBJ1-1; D is unresolved. The CDR3 totals 14 residues. With 4 bases removed from V and 1 base from J, the gap between germline ends came to 11 bases. The germline V gene has CDR1 SGHRS and CDR2 YFSETQ. The CDR3 loop reads CASSHQPGNTEAFF. The CDR3 region has the DNA TGCGCCAGCAGCCACCAACCAGGGAACACTGAAGCTTTCTTT.

The CDR3 spells CASSVGPNSPLHF. The CDR3 DNA sequence: TGTGCCAGCAGTGTTGGCCCAAATTCACCCCTCCACTTT. The chain joins TRBV27 to TRBJ1-6; D remains ambiguous. Germline V gene sequence: CDR1 MNHEY, CDR2 SMNVEV (reference sequence). Trimming took off 5 bases at V and 7 bases at J, with 9 bases between the two ends. There are 13 residues in the CDR3.

The chain combines TRBV5-4 with TRBJ1-2; 8 nucleotides match TRBD1. CDR3 length: 13 amino acids. The V segment lost 0 bases and the J segment 8 bases; nucleotides outside the gene matches: 3. Germline CDR1 is SGHNT and CDR2 is YYREEE (reference sequence). CDR3 in amino acids: CASSLGQGTGYTF. In DNA form, the CDR3 reads TGTGCCAGCAGCTTGGGACAGGGGACGGGCTACACCTTC.

The chain recombines TRBV7-9 with TRBJ1-1; 8 bases match TRBD1. Per the germline V gene, CDR1 is SEHNR and CDR2 is FQNEAQ (reference sequence). This CDR3 has 13 amino acids. The V gene end was trimmed by 5 bases and the J gene end by 9 bases; junction bases not matched to a gene: 8. This CDR3 is CASSMDREGKAFF. CDR3 nucleotides: TGTGCCAGCAGCATGGACAGGGAAGGGAAAGCTTTCTTT.

The CDR3 spells CASSFGVMIEQYF. As DNA, the CDR3 is TGTGCCAGCAGCTTCGGGGTCATGATAGAGCAGTACTTC. The chain uses TRBV9 and TRBJ2-7; tentatively, D is TRBD2 (5 bases). Germline V gene data show CDR1 as SGDLS and CDR2 as YYNGEE. This CDR3 has 13 residues. V was shortened by 4 bases and J by 7 bases, with 15 bases between the two germline ends.

The V and J genes are TRBV7-9 and TRBJ1-6; D is perhaps TRBD1 (5 bases). The CDR3 is 15 residues long. CDR1 and CDR2 from the germline V gene are SEHNR and FQNEAQ (reference sequence). Trimming stripped 1 base from V and 10 bases from J, with 14 bases between. CDR3 nucleotide sequence: TGTGCCAGCAGCTTAGAGGCAGGGCCATCCTCACCCCTCCACTTT. It encodes CASSLEAGPSSPLHF.

The gene calls are TRBV4-1 and TRBJ1-4; 7 nucleotides match TRBD1. J was trimmed by 3 bases and V by 4 bases; bases with no gene match: 2. This CDR3 comprises 14 residues. Per germline, CDR1 MGHRA and CDR2 YSYEKL. CDR3 coding DNA: TGCGCCAGCAGCCCGGGACAGTCTAATGAAAAACTGTTTTTT. Translation: CASSPGQSNEKLFF.

The chain joins TRBV30 to TRBJ1-6; D may be TRBD1 (6 bases). CDR3 length: 13 amino acids. Germline values: CDR1 GTSNPN, CDR2 SVGIG (reference sequence). V lost 1 base and J lost 10, with 11 bases in between. The CDR3 sequence is CAWSATGSSPLHF. The CDR3 bases are TGTGCCTGGAGTGCGACAGGTTCATCACCCCTCCACTTT.

This clone was found once. The CDR3 loop is CASSYWGGYQETQYF. The CDR3 nucleotides are TGTGCCAGCAGTTACTGGGGGGGGTACCAAGAGACCCAGTACTTC. The gene calls are TRBV6-6 and TRBJ2-5; 7 positions match TRBD2. The V gene end was trimmed by 1 base and the J gene end by 0 bases; junction bases not matched to a gene: 2. CDR1 and CDR2 (germline): MNHNY, SVGAGI (reference sequence). The CDR3 consists of 15 residues.

The gene calls are TRBV9 and TRBJ1-1; possible D gene TRBD1, 5 bases. Germline CDR1 reads SGDLS; CDR2 reads YYNGEE. The CDR3 extends over 15 amino acids. Trimming stripped 0 bases from V and 0 bases from J, with 9 bases between. CDR3: CASSVGRGVNTEAFF. DNA of the CDR3: TGTGCCAGCAGCGTAGGTCGGGGGGTGAACACTGAAGCTTTCTTT.

The chain recombines TRBV2 with TRBJ1-5; D is ambiguous. V gave up 4 bases and J gave up 1 base, with 8 bases separating them. The CDR3 runs 14 residues. Germline assignment: CDR1 SNHLY and CDR2 FYNNEI. CDR3 amino acids: CASSVFSSNQPQHF. Here the CDR3 DNA reads TGTGCCAGCAGTGTTTTTAGCAGCAATCAGCCCCAGCATTTT.

This clone has just a few counts. The CDR3 bases are TGTGCCAGCAGCTTACCGGGACAGGGGGCCAGAGAGCAGTACTTC. Translating it yields CASSLPGQGAREQYF. The chain carries TRBV13 and TRBJ2-7, with TRBD1 identical over 12 bases. Germline V lookup: CDR1 PRHDT, CDR2 FYEKMQ (reference sequence). V lost 2 bases to trimming and J lost 7 bases; unmatched junction nucleotides: 6. The CDR3 loop spans 15 amino acids.

The chain is built from TRBV4-1 and TRBJ2-5; TRBD2 aligns across 7 bases. This CDR3 contains 15 residues. The ends lost 3 bases at V and 2 bases at J; junction bases unmatched: 6. The germline V gene encodes CDR1 MGHRA and CDR2 YSYEKL. For the CDR3, the DNA is TGCGCCAGCAGCCATCCCTCTAGCGGACAAGAGACCCAGTACTTC. Amino acid sequence: CASSHPSSGQETQYF.

CDR3 DNA: TGCAGCGTTCGACGGGAGGGCATTCAGTACTTC. Translation gives CSVRREGIQYF. J is TRBJ2-4 and V is TRBV29-1; 8 bases are a match to TRBD2. This CDR3 is 11 amino acids long. The trim removed 5 bases at V and 9 bases at J, leaving 3 bases unmatched. CDR1 is SQVTM, CDR2 ANQGSEA, per germline.

This clone was seen a few times. The chain recombines TRBV6-5 with TRBJ1-2; possibly TRBD1 for D (6 bases). Trimming cost V 4 bases and J 0 bases, with 12 bases left between them. Germline V CDR1 and CDR2: MNHEY, SVGAGI. This CDR3 has 15 amino acids. The CDR3: CASSFNRVANYGYTF. CDR3 nucleotide sequence: TGTGCCAGCAGTTTCAACAGGGTTGCTAACTATGGCTACACCTTC.

The gene calls are TRBV7-9 and TRBJ2-7; 7 bases align to TRBD1. In germline, CDR1 is SEHNR, CDR2 FQNEAQ (reference sequence). Trimming removed 4 bases from V and 1 base from J; junction bases left unmatched: 10. This CDR3 has 16 residues. CDR3 protein: CASSSTRTGVSYEQYF. In DNA, the CDR3 is TGTGCCAGCAGCTCCACCCGGACAGGAGTATCCTACGAGCAGTACTTC.

The rearrangement joins TRBV5-1 to TRBJ1-3; D remains unclear. Germline CDR1 is SGHRS and CDR2 is YFSETQ. The V end lost 0 bases, the J end lost 8 bases, and 9 bases lay between the germline ends. CDR3 length: 13 residues. The CDR3 nucleotides are TGCGCCAGCAGCTTGGGGCCGAGGGACACCATATATTTT. Residues: CASSLGPRDTIYF.

The V gene is TRBV7-6, the J gene TRBJ1-1, with a possible D match to TRBD1 (5 bases). The CDR3 has 15 residues. Deletions cut 5 bases from V and 4 bases from J, with 17 bases between. Germline CDR1 is SGHVS and CDR2 is FNYEAQ. Here the CDR3 DNA reads TGTGCCAGCAGCCCGCGGTTCCGGGGGGGCACTGAAGCTTTCTTT. Protein product: CASSPRFRGGTEAFF.

The chain recombines TRBV27 with TRBJ2-6; 8 nucleotides align to TRBD2. Per the germline V gene, CDR1 is MNHEY and CDR2 is SMNVEV (reference sequence). CDR3 length equals 19 residues. V lost 5 bases to trimming and J lost 0 bases; unmatched junction nucleotides: 12. The CDR3 DNA reads TGTGCCAGCAGTCCCCGGGGGGGATCCCACTTCTCTGGGGCCAACGTCCTGACTTTC. Its translation is CASSPRGGSHFSGANVLTF. The full variable domain, its missing parts supplied by reference TRBV27 and TRBJ2-6, is EAQVTQNPRYLITVTGKKLTVTCSQNMNHEYMSWYRQDPGLGLRQIYYSMNVEVTDKGDVPEGYKVSRKEKRNFPLILESPSPNQTSLYFCASSPRGGSHFSGANVLTFGAGSRLTVL.

The chain recombines TRBV27 with TRBJ2-7, with a possible D match to TRBD2 (6 bases). The CDR3 totals 15 residues. V lost 10 bases, J lost 4 bases, and 23 bases lay in between. Per the germline V gene, CDR1 is MNHEY and CDR2 is SMNVEV (reference sequence). The CDR3 sequence is CATITLGSGAYEQYF. Here the CDR3 DNA reads TGTGCCACCATAACCCTCGGGAGTGGCGCGTACGAGCAGTACTTC.

J is TRBJ2-7 and V is TRBV28; 7 nucleotides agree with TRBD1. From germline, CDR1 is MDHEN and CDR2 SYDVKM. This CDR3 spans 13 amino acids. The V and J ends lost 5 bases and 7 bases, in that order; junction bases with no gene match: 8. Here the CDR3 DNA reads TGTGCCAGCAGTCCCGGGACAGCCTTTGAGCAGTACTTC. Protein product: CASSPGTAFEQYF. The full variable domain, with the rest looked up from reference TRBV28 and TRBJ2-7, is DVKVTQSSRYLVKRTGEKVFLECVQDMDHENMFWYRQDPGLGLRLIYFSYDVKMKEKGDIPEGYSVSREKKERFSLILESASTNQTSMYLCASSPGTAFEQYFGPGTRLTVT.